The 20 T cell receptor beta chains listed next were all sequenced from one sample in a study of shared clonotypes between healthy human individuals. Naive-designated CD8 cells lacked CD45RO, were positively enriched for CCR7, and omitted terminally differentiated effector memory CD45RA+ cells. Clones were sequenced by immunoSEQ multiplex PCR, and TCRdb holds only the in-frame ones, with some missing. This sample has hundreds of thousands of clones; approximately 95% occur once, and the top ten carry approximately 0.11%. Material for sequencing was naive CD8+ T cells sorted from blood. All receptors come from a woman in her 30s in good health.

V usage is TRBV11-2 and J usage is TRBJ2-7; the D gene could be TRBD1 or TRBD2 (6 bases each). In germline, CDR1 is SGHAT, CDR2 FQNNGV. The V and J ends lost 6 bases and 4 bases respectively, with 28 bases between them. The CDR3 contains 18 residues. Written as DNA, the CDR3 is TGTGCCAGCAGTTCGGACGGGGGCCCCTTCGGAGGGTTATACGAGCAGTACTTC. Translation: CASSSDGGPFGGLYEQYF.

The rearrangement joins TRBV19 to TRBJ1-2, with no clear D. The CDR3 sequence is 16 residues long. Germline V CDR1 and CDR2: LNHDA, SQIVND (reference sequence). V lost 2 bases and J lost 3, with 16 bases in between. CDR3 region: CASSIFADSPDYGYTF. CDR3 sequence (DNA): TGTGCCAGTAGTATATTTGCAGACTCCCCAGACTATGGCTACACCTTC.

The chain couples TRBV28 to TRBJ1-5; TRBD1 is a possible D gene (5 bases). V dropped 5 bases and J dropped 0 bases, with 17 bases sitting between them. Germline values: CDR1 MDHEN, CDR2 SYDVKM. This CDR3 region has 17 residues. The CDR3 spells CASSPGPPFYSNQPQHF. CDR3 in DNA: TGTGCCAGCAGTCCGGGACCGCCATTCTATAGCAATCAGCCCCAGCATTTT.

The gene calls are TRBV6-5 and TRBJ1-1; the D gene is possibly TRBD1 (6 bases). This CDR3 comprises 14 residues. From germline, CDR1 is MNHEY and CDR2 SVGAGI. Deletions cut 0 bases from V and 4 bases from J, with 9 bases between. The CDR3 loop reads CASSYSSGATEAFF. The CDR3 DNA reads TGTGCCAGCAGTTACTCGTCGGGGGCCACTGAAGCTTTCTTT.

A word on this clone: One junction end does not reproduce the germline sequence, and a read error may be involved. The chain is built from TRBV4-2 and TRBJ2-7, with D perhaps TRBD2 (6 bases). The CDR3 extends over 14 amino acids. The V gene's germline CDR1 is LGHNA and CDR2 YNFKEQ. The CDR3 is CASSQEGTSHEQYF. CDR3 sequence (DNA): TGTGCCAGCAGCCAGGAGGGTACCTCCCACGAGCAGTACTTC.

The V gene is TRBV7-9, the J gene TRBJ2-7; D tentatively fits TRBD1 or TRBD2 (6 bases each). V gave up 9 bases and J gave up 3 bases, with 15 bases separating them. The CDR3 sequence is 13 residues long. CDR1 SEHNR and CDR2 FQNEAQ come from the germline V gene (reference sequence). CDR3 coding DNA: TGTGCCAGTAGGGGGAGGACGGACTACGAGCAGTACTTC. Amino acid sequence: CASRGRTDYEQYF.

This clone was detected only once. The chain carries TRBV4-1 and TRBJ2-3, with a possible D match to TRBD1 (6 bases). Trimming cost V 4 bases and J 1 base, with 15 bases left between them. The CDR3 has 16 residues. Germline loops: CDR1 MGHRA, CDR2 YSYEKL. The CDR3 DNA reads TGCGCCAGCAGCCTATCAGGGGCCGGGCGCACAGATACGCAGTATTTT. Translating it yields CASSLSGAGRTDTQYF.

V is TRBV5-1 and J is TRBJ2-7; the match to TRBD1 covers 9 bases. Germline-derived CDR1 and CDR2 are SGHRS and YFSETQ. The CDR3 is 14 amino acids. The V gene end was trimmed by 3 bases and the J gene end by 6 bases; junction bases not matched to a gene: 7. CDR3 amino acids: CASSSTGTGSEQYF. The CDR3 coding sequence is TGCGCCAGCAGCTCGACCGGGACAGGGAGCGAGCAGTACTTC.

The gene calls are TRBV5-6 and TRBJ1-1, with D perhaps matching TRBD1 (6 bases). CDR1 and CDR2 from the germline V gene are SGHDT and YYEEEE. Trimming removed 4 bases at V and 3 bases at J, with 10 bases between. CDR3 size: 13 residues. The CDR3 loop reads CASSAGHYTEAFF. For the CDR3, the DNA is TGTGCCAGCAGCGCGGGACACTACACTGAAGCTTTCTTT.

The gene calls are TRBV28 and TRBJ2-1; 11 bases map to TRBD2. The germline V gene has CDR1 MDHEN and CDR2 SYDVKM. Trimming at V came to 4 bases and at J to 2 bases, leaving 13 bases not matched to a gene. This CDR3 region has 19 residues. This CDR3 reads CASSSIPGLAEGTYNEQFF. The CDR3 DNA reads TGTGCCAGCAGTTCAATACCGGGACTAGCGGAGGGGACCTACAATGAGCAGTTCTTC.

The chain combines TRBV5-8 with TRBJ1-5; 9 bases agree with TRBD1. J was trimmed by 0 bases and V by 2 bases; bases with no gene match: 9. Germline values: CDR1 SGHTS, CDR2 YDEGEE. The CDR3 loop spans 18 amino acids. CDR3 sequence: CASSFWGQGTYSNQPQHF. In nucleotides, the CDR3 is TGTGCCAGCAGCTTTTGGGGACAGGGAACTTATAGCAATCAGCCCCAGCATTTT.

The gene calls are TRBV7-2 and TRBJ1-4, with D uncertain. Trimming took off 5 bases at V and 6 bases at J, with 7 bases between the two ends. Germline V lookup: CDR1 SGHTA, CDR2 FQGNSA. The CDR3 sequence is 12 residues long. CDR3 bases: TGTGCCAGCAGCACCCTCGATGAAAAACTGTTTTTT. Translating it yields CASSTLDEKLFF.

The chain couples TRBV15 to TRBJ2-3; 9 bases align to TRBD2. The CDR3 runs 18 residues. Germline V gene data show CDR1 as LNHNV and CDR2 as YYDKDF (reference sequence). V shed 0 bases and J 0 bases; nucleotides not matched to a gene: 7. The CDR3 loop is CATSRDRTSDTSTDTQYF. CDR3 DNA: TGTGCCACCAGCAGAGATCGGACTAGCGACACTAGCACAGATACGCAGTATTTT.

V gene TRBV4-1 combines with J gene TRBJ2-2, with a possible D match to TRBD1 (6 bases). Per germline, CDR1 MGHRA and CDR2 YSYEKL. The CDR3 length is 17 residues. Trimming took off 4 bases at V and 5 bases at J, with 20 bases between the two ends. CDR3 region: CASSLTSLGASTGELFF. The CDR3 DNA reads as TGCGCCAGCAGCCTAACCTCTCTGGGGGCCTCAACCGGGGAGCTGTTTTTT.

The rearrangement joins TRBV10-3 to TRBJ2-3, with 9 bases lining up with TRBD1. Germline V lookup: CDR1 ENHRY, CDR2 SYGVKD. This CDR3 region has 16 residues. The V segment lost 10 bases and the J segment 0 bases; nucleotides outside the gene matches: 11. Written as DNA, the CDR3 is TGTGCCACGGGACAGGGAGATTTTCCTAGCACAGATACGCAGTATTTT. Amino acid sequence: CATGQGDFPSTDTQYF.

The chain recombines TRBV6-5 with TRBJ1-1; D perhaps matches TRBD1 (5 bases). V lost 0 bases and J lost 4, with 15 bases in between. CDR3 length equals 16 residues. Per germline, CDR1 MNHEY and CDR2 SVGAGI. In nucleotides, the CDR3 is TGTGCCAGCAGTTACTCTATGGGGTTGGGGCGCACTGAAGCTTTCTTT. Translation gives CASSYSMGLGRTEAFF.

The chain has TRBV28 and TRBJ1-5, with D hard to call. The V gene's germline CDR1 is MDHEN and CDR2 SYDVKM. The CDR3 runs 15 residues. V was trimmed by 8 bases and J by 0 bases, leaving 14 bases between them. In DNA form, the CDR3 reads TGTGCCAGCGTCAAAGGTTATATTAGCAATCAGCCCCAGCATTTT. Amino acid sequence: CASVKGYISNQPQHF. Filled out from reference TRBV28 and TRBJ1-5, the complete variable domain reads DVKVTQSSRYLVKRTGEKVFLECVQDMDHENMFWYRQDPGLGLRLIYFSYDVKMKEKGDIPEGYSVSREKKERFSLILESASTNQTSMYLCASVKGYISNQPQHFGDGTRLSIL.

This sequence joins TRBV28 and TRBJ2-7, with a weak D call TRBD2 (5 bases). The CDR3 consists of 15 residues. In germline, CDR1 is MDHEN, CDR2 SYDVKM. V shed 2 bases and J shed 3 bases, with 14 bases lying between them. The CDR3 here is CASSLGHRGYYEQYF. For the CDR3, the DNA is TGTGCCAGCAGTTTAGGCCACAGAGGGTACTACGAGCAGTACTTC.

This clone came up a few times. The V gene is TRBV4-1, the J gene TRBJ1-2, with D possibly being TRBD1 (6 bases). This CDR3 comprises 15 residues. The V end lost 1 base, the J end lost 0 bases, and 9 bases lay between the germline ends. Germline values: CDR1 MGHRA, CDR2 YSYEKL. The CDR3 DNA reads as TGCGCCAGCAGCCAAGTGGACAGATCTAACTATGGCTACACCTTC. It codes for CASSQVDRSNYGYTF.

The table lists this clone with a count of one. The rearrangement links TRBV28 to TRBJ1-5; D not certain. V was cut by 6 bases and J by 4 bases, with 19 bases left in between. CDR3 length equals 16 residues. Germline V gene data show CDR1 as MDHEN and CDR2 as SYDVKM. The CDR3: CASSLPSRSVNQPQHF. Written as DNA, the CDR3 is TGTGCCAGCAGCTTACCCAGTCGTAGCGTTAATCAGCCCCAGCATTTT.